The present T cell receptor (beta chain) was sequenced within a study of cytomegalovirus exposure and HLA in healthy donors. Points from the study as a whole: With high specificity and sensitivity, the classifier reportedly diagnosed cytomegalovirus status. The authors reported that TCR beta sequences could predict HLA-A and HLA-B alleles. These predictions were accurate for most subjects in the first cohort. CMV serostatus stood as the only immune exposure information on hand.

Vbeta (60) and Jbeta (13) primers were used in the PCR. Data came from immunoSEQ multiplex PCR; TCRdb stores just in-frame clones and leaves some out. The data contain some 150,000 clones, around 79% of them seen just once; the ten biggest clones take up 5% to 6.5%. After removal of 0 bases from V and 2 bases from J, the junction contained 2 bases not matched to a gene. CDR1 is SGHNT and CDR2 is YYREEE in the germline V gene (reference sequence). The CDR3 has 15 residues. About this clone itself: The target antigen is unknown.

Healthy people donating bone marrow made up the donors. The rearrangement joins TRBV5-4 to TRBJ1-3, with 7 bases that match TRBD1. Sequencing was done on a sample of PBMCs. This receptor was identified in a man aged 50-59 years in good health and CMV-seropositive. CDR3 protein: CASSLDRGPGNTIYF. The CDR3 DNA sequence: TGTGCCAGCAGCTTGGACAGGGGTCCTGGAAACACCATATATTTT.